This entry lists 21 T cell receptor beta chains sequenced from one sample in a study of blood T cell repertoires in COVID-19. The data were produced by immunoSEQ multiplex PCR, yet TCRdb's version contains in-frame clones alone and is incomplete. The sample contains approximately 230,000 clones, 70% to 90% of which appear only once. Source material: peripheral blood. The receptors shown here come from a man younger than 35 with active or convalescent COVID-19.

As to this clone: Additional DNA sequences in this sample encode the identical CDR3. The CDR3 here is CASSLGGGGNTIYF. CDR3 sequence (DNA): TGTGCCAGCAGCTTAGGAGGGGGTGGAAACACCATATATTTT. The chain carries TRBV7-2 and TRBJ1-3, with a tentative D call TRBD1 (6 bases). The germline V gene has CDR1 SGHTA and CDR2 FQGNSA. V lost 1 base to trimming and J lost 3 bases, with 7 bases between them. This CDR3 has 14 amino acids.

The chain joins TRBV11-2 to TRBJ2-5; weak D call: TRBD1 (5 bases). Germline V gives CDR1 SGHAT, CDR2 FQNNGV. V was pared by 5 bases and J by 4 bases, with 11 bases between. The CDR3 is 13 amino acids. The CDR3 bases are TGTGCCAGCAGCCCCGGACACAGAGAGACCCAGTACTTC. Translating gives CASSPGHRETQYF.

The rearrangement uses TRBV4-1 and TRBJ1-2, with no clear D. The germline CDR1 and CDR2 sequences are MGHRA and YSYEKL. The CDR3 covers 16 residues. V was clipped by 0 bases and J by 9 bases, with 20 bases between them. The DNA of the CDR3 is TGCGCCAGCAGCCAAGATTGGAGTTTCGGTTCCGATAGCTACACCTTC. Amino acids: CASSQDWSFGSDSYTF.

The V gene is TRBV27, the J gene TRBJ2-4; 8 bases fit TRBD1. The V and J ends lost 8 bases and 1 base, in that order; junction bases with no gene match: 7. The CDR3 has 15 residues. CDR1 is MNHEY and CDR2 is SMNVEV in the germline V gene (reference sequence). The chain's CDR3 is CASATGGAAKNIQYF. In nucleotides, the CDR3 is TGTGCCAGCGCCACAGGGGGTGCGGCCAAAAACATTCAGTACTTC.

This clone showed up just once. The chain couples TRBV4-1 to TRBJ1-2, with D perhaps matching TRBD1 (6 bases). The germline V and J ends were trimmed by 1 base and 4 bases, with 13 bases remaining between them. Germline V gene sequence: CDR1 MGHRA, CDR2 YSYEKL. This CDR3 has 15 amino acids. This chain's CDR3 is CASSQVKSGAYGYTF. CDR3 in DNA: TGCGCCAGCAGCCAAGTGAAATCAGGGGCCTATGGCTACACCTTC.

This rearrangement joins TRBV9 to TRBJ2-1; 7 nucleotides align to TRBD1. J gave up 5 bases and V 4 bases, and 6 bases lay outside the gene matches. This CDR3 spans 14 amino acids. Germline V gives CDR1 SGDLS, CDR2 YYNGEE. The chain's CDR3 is CASSIDRAHNEQFF. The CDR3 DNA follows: TGTGCCAGCAGCATAGACAGGGCCCACAATGAGCAGTTCTTC.

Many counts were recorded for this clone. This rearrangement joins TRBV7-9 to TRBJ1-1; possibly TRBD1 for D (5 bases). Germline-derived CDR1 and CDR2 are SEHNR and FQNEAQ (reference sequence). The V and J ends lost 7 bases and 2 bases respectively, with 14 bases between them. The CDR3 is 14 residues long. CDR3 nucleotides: TGTGCCAGCACCTTCCCGGGGGTCAACACTGAAGCTTTCTTT. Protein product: CASTFPGVNTEAFF. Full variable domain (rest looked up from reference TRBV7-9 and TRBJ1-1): DTGVSQNPRHKITKRGQNVTFRCDPISEHNRLYWYRQTLGQGPEFLTYFQNEAQLEKSRLLSDRFSAERPKGSFSTLEIQRTEQGDSAMYLCASTFPGVNTEAFFGQGTRLTVV.

DNA of the CDR3: TGTGCCAGCAGCGGAACTAGCGGACACAACATTCAGTACTTC. Translated: CASSGTSGHNIQYF. V gene TRBV9 combines with J gene TRBJ2-4, with TRBD2 identical over 8 bases. V shed 3 bases, J shed 7 bases, and the junction held 6 bases outside the gene matches. The CDR3 runs 14 residues. Germline V gene sequence: CDR1 SGDLS, CDR2 YYNGEE. Full variable domain (remainder filled in from reference TRBV9 and TRBJ2-4): DSGVTQTPKHLITATGQRVTLRCSPRSGDLSVYWYQQSLDQGLQFLIQYYNGEERAKGNILERFSAQQFPDLHSELNLSSLELGDSALYFCASSGTSGHNIQYFGAGTRLSVL.

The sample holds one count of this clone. CDR3 protein: CASRKLAGGRGVGQYF. The CDR3 DNA reads as TGTGCCAGCAGAAAACTAGCGGGAGGCCGTGGGGTAGGGCAGTACTTC. The chain employs TRBV13 and TRBJ2-7, with 12 bases aligning to TRBD2. Germline V gene sequence: CDR1 PRHDT, CDR2 FYEKMQ (reference sequence). The CDR3 loop spans 16 amino acids. Germline trimming cut 6 bases from V and 9 bases from J; bases unmatched to any gene: 15.

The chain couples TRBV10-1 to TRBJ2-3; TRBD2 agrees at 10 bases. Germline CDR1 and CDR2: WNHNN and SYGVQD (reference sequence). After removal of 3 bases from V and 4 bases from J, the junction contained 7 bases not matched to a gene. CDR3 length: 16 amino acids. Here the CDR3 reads CASSEGSGGASDTQYF. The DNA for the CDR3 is TGCGCCAGCAGTGAAGGCAGCGGGGGGGCCTCAGATACGCAGTATTTT.

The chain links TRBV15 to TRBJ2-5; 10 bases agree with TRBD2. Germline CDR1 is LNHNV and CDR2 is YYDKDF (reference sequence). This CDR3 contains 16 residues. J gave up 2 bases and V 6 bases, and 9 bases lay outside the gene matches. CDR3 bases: TGTGCCACCAGAGGGGCTAGCGGGAGATTTCAAGAGACCCAGTACTTC. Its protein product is CATRGASGRFQETQYF.

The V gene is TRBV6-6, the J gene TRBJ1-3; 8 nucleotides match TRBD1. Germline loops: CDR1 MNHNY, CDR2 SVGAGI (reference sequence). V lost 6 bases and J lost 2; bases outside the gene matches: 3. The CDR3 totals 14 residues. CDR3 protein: CASSRQGTGNTIYF. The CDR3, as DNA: TGTGCCAGCAGCCGACAGGGGACTGGAAACACCATATATTTT.

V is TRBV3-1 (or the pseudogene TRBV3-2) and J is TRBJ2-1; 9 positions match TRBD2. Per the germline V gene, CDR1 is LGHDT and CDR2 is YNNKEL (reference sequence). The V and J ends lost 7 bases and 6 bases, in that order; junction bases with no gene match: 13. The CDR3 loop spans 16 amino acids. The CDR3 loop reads CASTRRIAGVSNEQFF. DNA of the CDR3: TGTGCCAGCACCAGGAGAATAGCGGGGGTAAGCAATGAGCAGTTCTTC.

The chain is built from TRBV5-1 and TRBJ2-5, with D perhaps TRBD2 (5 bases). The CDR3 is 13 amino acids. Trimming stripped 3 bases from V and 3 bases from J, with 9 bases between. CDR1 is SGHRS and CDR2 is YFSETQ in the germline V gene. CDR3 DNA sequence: TGCGCCAGCAGCTCTCTGGGAGAAGAGACCCAGTACTTC. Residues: CASSSLGEETQYF.

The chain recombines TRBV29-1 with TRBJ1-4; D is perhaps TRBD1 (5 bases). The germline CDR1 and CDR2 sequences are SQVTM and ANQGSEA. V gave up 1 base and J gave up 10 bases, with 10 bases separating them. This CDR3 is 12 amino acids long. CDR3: CSVEGGVGKLFF. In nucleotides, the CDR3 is TGCAGCGTTGAAGGGGGCGTCGGAAAACTGTTTTTT.

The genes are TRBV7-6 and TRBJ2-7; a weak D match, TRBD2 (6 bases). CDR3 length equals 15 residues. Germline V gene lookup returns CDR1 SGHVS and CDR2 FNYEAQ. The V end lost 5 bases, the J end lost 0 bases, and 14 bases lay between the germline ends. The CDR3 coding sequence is TGTGCCAGCAGCACCGACGGGGGAGACTCCTACGAGCAGTACTTC. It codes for CASSTDGGDSYEQYF. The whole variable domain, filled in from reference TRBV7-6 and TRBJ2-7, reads GAGVSQSPRYKVTKRGQDVALRCDPISGHVSLYWYRQALGQGPEFLTYFNYEAQQDKSGLPNDRFSAERPEGSISTLTIQRTEQRDSAMYRCASSTDGGDSYEQYFGPGTRLTVT.

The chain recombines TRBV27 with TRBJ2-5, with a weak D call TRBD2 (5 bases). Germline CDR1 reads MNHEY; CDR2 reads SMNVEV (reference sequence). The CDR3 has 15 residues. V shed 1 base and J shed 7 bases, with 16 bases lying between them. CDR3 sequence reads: CASSLFSRGTGTQYF. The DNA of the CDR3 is TGTGCCAGCAGTTTATTTAGCCGGGGTACTGGGACCCAGTACTTC.

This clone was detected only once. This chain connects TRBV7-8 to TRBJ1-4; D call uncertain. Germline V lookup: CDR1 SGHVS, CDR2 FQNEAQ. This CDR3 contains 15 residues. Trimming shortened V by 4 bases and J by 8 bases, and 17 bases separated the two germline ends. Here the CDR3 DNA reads TGTGCCAGCAGCTATACCGAGGGCGCCAGGGAAAAACTGTTTTTT. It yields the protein CASSYTEGAREKLFF.

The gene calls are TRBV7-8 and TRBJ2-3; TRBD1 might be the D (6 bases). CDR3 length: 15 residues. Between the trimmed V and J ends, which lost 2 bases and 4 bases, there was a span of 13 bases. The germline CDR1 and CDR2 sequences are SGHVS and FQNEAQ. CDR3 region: CASSLSRGTSDTQYF. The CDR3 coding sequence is TGTGCCAGCAGCTTAAGCAGGGGTACATCAGATACGCAGTATTTT.

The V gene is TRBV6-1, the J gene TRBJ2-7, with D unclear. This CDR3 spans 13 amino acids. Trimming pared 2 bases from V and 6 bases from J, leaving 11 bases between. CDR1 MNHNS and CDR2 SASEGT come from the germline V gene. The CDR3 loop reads CASSEMPYTEQYF. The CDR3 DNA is TGTGCCAGCAGTGAAATGCCGTACACCGAGCAGTACTTC.

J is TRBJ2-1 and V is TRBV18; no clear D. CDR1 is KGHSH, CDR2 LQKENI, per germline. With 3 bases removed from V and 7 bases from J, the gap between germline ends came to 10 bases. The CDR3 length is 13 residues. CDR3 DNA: TGTGCCAGCTCACCTCCAACTTTAAATGAGCAGTTCTTC. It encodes CASSPPTLNEQFF. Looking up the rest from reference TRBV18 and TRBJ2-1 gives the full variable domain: NAGVMQNPRHLVRRRGQEARLRCSPMKGHSHVYWYRQLPEEGLKFMVYLQKENIIDESGMPKERFSAEFPKEGPSILRIQQVVRGDSAAYFCASSPPTLNEQFFGPGTRLTVL.